The rows below give T cell receptor beta chains drawn from one sample of a study of T cell responses to AZD1222 COVID-19 vaccine. Generated by immunoSEQ multiplex PCR, the TCRdb table keeps only in-frame clones and is missing some. The sample has tens of thousands of clones, about nine tenths seen once. The sequenced sample was peripheral blood, obtained 28 days after the second dose of the MenACWY control vaccine. The receptors were gathered from an adult who received the MenACWY meningococcal vaccine as a control. Both conserved end residues are part of each CDR3. The order of the fields is V gene, J gene, CDR3 protein.

>TRBV19|TRBJ2-7
CASSPRDRGSYEQYF
>TRBV7-9|TRBJ2-5
CASSFNRGGETQYF
>TRBV29-1|TRBJ2-1
CSVEESPGQFF
>TRBV27|TRBJ1-6
CASSFSGQGNSPLHF
>TRBV5-6|TRBJ2-5
CASSFEETQYF
>TRBV10-3|TRBJ2-3
CATSPGQASTDTQYF
>TRBV29-1|TRBJ1-1
CSARGRMNTEAFF
>TRBV2|TRBJ2-2
CASKERTNTGELFF
>TRBV6-5|TRBJ1-2
CATYPGTVYGYTF
>TRBV4-1|TRBJ2-7
CASSHLSGWQYEQYF
>TRBV28|TRBJ1-3
CASTPQGGSGNTIYF
>TRBV30|TRBJ1-3
CAWTPGNTIYF
>TRBV5-4|TRBJ2-7
CASSLRHKYYEQYF
>TRBV5-8|TRBJ2-5
CATSPRGSQETQYF
>TRBV19|TRBJ1-4
CASSTGQGRSLEKLFF
>TRBV28|TRBJ1-6
CASGGGSYSPLHF
>TRBV5-1|TRBJ1-6
CASSLSTELNSPLHF
>TRBV15|TRBJ2-7
CATFDGIGQYF
>TRBV6-4|TRBJ1-3
CASRQGPSSPIYF
>TRBV5-6|TRBJ1-2
CASSDDHLTRDYGYTF
>TRBV3-1/TRBV3-2|TRBJ2-7
CASSLTSGRWEQYF
>TRBV5-4|TRBJ1-3
CASSLGGTFSGNTIYF
>TRBV27|TRBJ1-5
CASSFSSNQPQHF
>TRBV7-9|TRBJ2-2
CASSQRGGSTAGELFF
>TRBV7-2|TRBJ2-3
CASTAGWGDTQYF
>TRBV7-6|TRBJ1-3
CASSPGNTIYF
>TRBV19|TRBJ1-4
CASNDARREKLFF
>TRBV5-4|TRBJ2-5
CASSLNSETQYF
>TRBV5-4|TRBJ2-5
CASSLPSTGPETQYF
>TRBV4-3|TRBJ1-5
CASSQDFNSNQPQHF
>TRBV7-8|TRBJ1-4
CASTGRAGGEKLFF
>TRBV12-3/TRBV12-4|TRBJ2-2
CASSTSAGELFF
>TRBV3-1/TRBV3-2|TRBJ1-6
CASSLHPLPGSQLPLHF
>TRBV7-8|TRBJ2-7
CASSLGRGLAQYEQYF
>TRBV11-3|TRBJ2-5
CASSRGHQETQYF
>TRBV7-2|TRBJ2-3
CASSSAPGVSDTQYF
>TRBV4-1|TRBJ2-1
CASSQGQGFRNEQFF
>TRBV28|TRBJ2-3
CASSLGGTTDTQYF
>TRBV29-1|TRBJ2-3
CSVEPAGGPSTDTQYF
>TRBV3-1/TRBV3-2|TRBJ1-5
CASSQGGWQPQHF
>TRBV18|TRBJ2-2
CASSPRRARQGPPGELFF
>TRBV12-3/TRBV12-4|TRBJ1-2
CASSLNGPDGYTF
>TRBV7-9|TRBJ2-1
CASSFTGLAGSGSYNEQFF
>TRBV3-1/TRBV3-2|TRBJ2-7
CASSRRRESSYEQYF
>TRBV7-9|TRBJ2-1
CASSTGLAGEYNEQFF
>TRBV5-1|TRBJ2-7
CASSVGTPTLFEQYF
>TRBV7-2|TRBJ2-5
CASTELASQETQYF
>TRBV5-1|TRBJ2-7
CASRSGNEQYF